Each of the 5 T cell receptor beta chains below was sequenced from the same sample in a study of cytomegalovirus exposure and HLA in healthy donors. 60 Vbeta and 13 Jbeta primers were used in PCR. The protocol was immunoSEQ multiplex PCR, while the TCRdb copy is restricted to in-frame clones and leaves out a portion. The sample has 100,000 to 150,000 clones; approximately 8.8% are singletons. Sequencing was carried out using PBMCs. Every receptor here comes from a man aged 40-49 years in good health and CMV-seronegative.

This clone was counted a few times. The chain couples TRBV7-9 to TRBJ1-2; TRBD1 might be the D (5 bases). The CDR3 totals 13 residues. CDR1 and CDR2 from the germline V gene are SEHNR and FQNEAQ (reference sequence). V was pared by 5 bases and J by 3 bases, with 10 bases between. The CDR3 DNA follows: TGTGCCAGCAGCCCGGACAACCACTATGGCTACACCTTC. Translated: CASSPDNHYGYTF.

There are many counts of this clone. J is TRBJ1-1 and V is TRBV15, with D perhaps TRBD1 (6 bases). With 0 bases removed from V and 2 bases from J, the gap between germline ends came to 28 bases. Germline V gives CDR1 LNHNV, CDR2 YYDKDF (reference sequence). This CDR3 spans 21 amino acids. The CDR3 sequence: CATSREAVGAAFFRGNTEAFF. As DNA, the CDR3 is TGTGCCACCAGCAGAGAGGCGGTGGGGGCGGCCTTTTTTAGGGGAAACACTGAAGCTTTCTTT.

This chain joins TRBV10-2 and TRBJ2-6; no clear D gene. Germline values: CDR1 WSHSY, CDR2 SAAADI. CDR3 length: 15 amino acids. Between the trimmed V and J ends, which lost 6 bases and 4 bases, there was a span of 13 bases. CDR3 protein: CASRRWVSGANVLTF. The CDR3 nucleotides read TGCGCCAGCAGGAGGTGGGTTTCCGGGGCCAACGTCCTGACTTTC.

The chain uses TRBV2 and TRBJ1-1, with D hard to call. Germline assignment: CDR1 SNHLY and CDR2 FYNNEI. Deletions cut 2 bases from V and 10 bases from J, with 17 bases between. This CDR3 comprises 14 residues. CDR3 coding DNA: TGTGCCAGCAGTGAAATACCCGGGTCTTTAGTAGCTTTCTTT. This translates into CASSEIPGSLVAFF.

This clone was seen more than once but under ten times. The V gene is TRBV13, the J gene TRBJ1-2, with D perhaps TRBD1 (6 bases). Trimming cost V 3 bases and J 0 bases, with 11 bases left between them. The CDR3 loop spans 15 amino acids. CDR1 and CDR2 (germline): PRHDT, FYEKMQ (reference sequence). The CDR3 is CASSLQGTPNYGYTF. CDR3 nucleotides: TGTGCCAGCAGCTTGCAGGGGACCCCTAACTATGGCTACACCTTC.